Below, 27 T cell receptor beta chains from the same sample are listed, as sequenced in a study of relationships among human T cell subsets. The T cell receptor alpha and beta CDR3 regions were amplified from mRNA by semiquantitative ARM-PCR. Exponential amplification used communal superprimers after tagged nested gene-specific primers in ARM-PCR. MiXCR was run by TCRdb on the multiplex PCR reads, yielding one entry per CDR3 protein. This table has fewer than 3,500 distinct CDR3 sequences, 70% to 85% appearing once. The specimen sequenced was total T cells sorted from blood. The receptor source for this set is a man between 40 and 49 years old in good health.

As regards this clonotype: A read error may produce the germline difference seen at one junction end. J is TRBJ2-1 and V is TRBV11-2, with D unclear. The CDR3 is 11 amino acids. CDR1 is SGHAT and CDR2 is FQNNGV in the germline V gene. The CDR3 region has the DNA TGTGCCAGCAGCTCCTACAATGAGGAGTTCTTC. Residues: CASSSYNEEFF.

This sequence joins TRBV28 and TRBJ1-5; D not resolved. CDR3 length equals 15 residues. CDR1 and CDR2 from the germline V gene are MDHEN and SYDVKM. Trimming took 2 bases from V and 5 from J, leaving 13 bases between them. CDR3 sequence: CASSLRGRVDQPQHF. The CDR3 DNA reads TGTGCCAGCAGTTTAAGAGGGAGAGTCGATCAGCCCCAGCATTTT.

The genes are TRBV7-6 and TRBJ2-7; D gene ambiguous. The CDR3 sequence is 12 residues long. V lost 1 base and J lost 7, with 8 bases in between. CDR1 and CDR2 (germline): SGHVS, FNYEAQ. In nucleotides, the CDR3 is TGTGCCAGCAGCTTAGGACATCGGGAGCAGTACTTC. This gives the protein CASSLGHREQYF.

The chain couples TRBV10-3 to TRBJ1-2, with 9 bases identical to TRBD1. This CDR3 has 14 residues. Germline values: CDR1 ENHRY, CDR2 SYGVKD. The V segment lost 8 bases and the J segment 4 bases; nucleotides outside the gene matches: 8. The CDR3: CAIQRQGGSYGYTF. In DNA, the CDR3 is TGTGCCATCCAGAGACAGGGGGGAAGCTATGGCTACACCTTC.

The gene calls are TRBV18 and TRBJ2-6; 7 bases fit TRBD1. The germline CDR1 and CDR2 sequences are KGHSH and LQKENI. The CDR3 runs to 16 residues. The junction had 6 bases not matched to a gene; V was cut back by 4 bases and J by 3 bases. CDR3: CASSLGQAGGANVLTF. In DNA form, the CDR3 reads TGTGCCAGCTCACTAGGACAGGCAGGTGGGGCCAACGTCCTGACTTTC.

The rearrangement links TRBV6-5 to TRBJ2-1; no definite D call. Per germline, CDR1 MNHEY and CDR2 SVGAGI. The V end lost 4 bases, the J end lost 0 bases, and 10 bases lay between the germline ends. The CDR3 sequence is 15 residues long. The chain's CDR3 is CASSSLSSSYNEQFF. DNA for the CDR3: TGTGCCAGCAGTTCCCTATCTAGCTCCTACAATGAGCAGTTCTTC.

The genes are TRBV28 and TRBJ2-7; TRBD1 matches at 11 bases. The J segment lost 5 bases and the V segment lost 6 bases, leaving 9 bases of the junction unmatched. There are 15 residues in the CDR3. Germline CDR1 and CDR2: MDHEN and SYDVKM. The DNA for the CDR3 is TGTGCCAGCAGCTCACCCGGGACAGGGGGTAACGAGCAGTACTTC. This translates into CASSSPGTGGNEQYF.

The rearrangement links TRBV19 to TRBJ1-2, with 8 bases matching TRBD1. Germline V gives CDR1 LNHDA, CDR2 SQIVND (reference sequence). The junction had 13 bases not matched to a gene; V was cut back by 5 bases and J by 8 bases. The CDR3 runs to 15 residues. This chain's CDR3 is CASSPGGQVGRGYTF. Written as DNA, the CDR3 is TGTGCCAGTAGTCCAGGGGGACAGGTTGGACGGGGCTACACCTTC. Using reference TRBV19 and TRBJ1-2 for the parts outside the CDR3, the full variable domain is DGGITQSPKYLFRKEGQNVTLSCEQNLNHDAMYWYRQDPGQGLRLIYYSQIVNDFQKGDIAEGYSVSREKKESFPLTVTSAQKNPTAFYLCASSPGGQVGRGYTFGSGTRLTVV.

The J gene is TRBJ2-1, the V gene TRBV28, with D maybe TRBD1 (5 bases). The V gene's germline CDR1 is MDHEN and CDR2 SYDVKM. The length of the CDR3 is 15 residues. The V and J ends lost 5 bases and 2 bases respectively, with 13 bases between them. The DNA of the CDR3 is TGTGCCAGCAGTGCGCAGGGTTCGGCCTACAATGAGCAGTTCTTC. Its translation is CASSAQGSAYNEQFF. The full variable domain, its missing parts supplied by reference TRBV28 and TRBJ2-1, is DVKVTQSSRYLVKRTGEKVFLECVQDMDHENMFWYRQDPGLGLRLIYFSYDVKMKEKGDIPEGYSVSREKKERFSLILESASTNQTSMYLCASSAQGSAYNEQFFGPGTRLTVL.

The chain couples TRBV29-1 to TRBJ2-7; 7 bases fit TRBD2. With V trimmed by 7 bases and J by 0 bases, 9 bases remained unmatched. Germline loops: CDR1 SQVTM, CDR2 ANQGSEA. CDR3 size: 14 residues. DNA of the CDR3: TGCAGCGGTCGGAGGGAGGGCCCCTCCTACGAGCAGTACTTC. This translates into CSGRREGPSYEQYF.

The genes are TRBV5-5 and TRBJ2-1, with a possible D match to TRBD2 (6 bases). Per germline, CDR1 SGHKS and CDR2 YYEKEE (reference sequence). This CDR3 contains 19 residues. The germline V and J ends were trimmed by 4 bases and 0 bases, with 23 bases remaining between them. CDR3: CASSGVEWVGGSSYNEQFF. Written as DNA, the CDR3 is TGTGCCAGCAGCGGGGTGGAGTGGGTCGGGGGAAGCTCCTACAATGAGCAGTTCTTC.

CDR3 sequence: CASSLGSTPADTQYF. CDR3 nucleotide sequence: TGTGCCAGCAGTTTGGGGTCTACTCCGGCAGATACGCAGTATTTT. The chain uses TRBV27 and TRBJ2-3; D gene uncertain. Trimming took 3 bases from V and 4 from J, leaving 14 bases between them. This CDR3 is built from 15 residues. Looked up from germline, CDR1 is MNHEY and CDR2 is SMNVEV (reference sequence).

The CDR3 DNA sequence: TGCGCCAGCAGCTCCTCCATGAATCGGGCTAATGAAAAACTGTTTTTT. Translating it yields CASSSSMNRANEKLFF. The genes are TRBV5-1 and TRBJ1-4; no reliable D call. CDR3 length: 16 amino acids. CDR1 is SGHRS and CDR2 is YFSETQ in the germline V gene. V was shortened by 3 bases and J by 3 bases, with 15 bases between the two germline ends.

The chain combines TRBV4-2 with TRBJ2-1; TRBD1 aligns across 8 bases. The CDR3 contains 14 residues. Germline trimming cut 4 bases from V and 5 bases from J; bases unmatched to any gene: 4. The germline V gene has CDR1 LGHNA and CDR2 YNFKEQ. CDR3 in DNA: TGTGCCAGCAGCCGCGGACAGGGTAACAATGAGCAGTTCTTC. It specifies CASSRGQGNNEQFF.

The chain uses TRBV6-1 and TRBJ2-5, with a tentative D call TRBD2 (5 bases). The germline V gene has CDR1 MNHNS and CDR2 SASEGT. Trimming cost V 7 bases and J 0 bases, with 9 bases left between them. CDR3 length: 13 residues. The CDR3 region is CASTRAYQETQYF. In DNA form, the CDR3 reads TGTGCCAGCACGCGGGCCTACCAAGAGACCCAGTACTTC.

This chain connects TRBV12-3 or TRBV12-4 to TRBJ2-7; D not resolved. CDR3 length equals 18 residues. The V and J ends lost 4 bases and 0 bases respectively, with 22 bases between them. CDR3 region: CASSSEDLNAISSYEQYF. Here the CDR3 DNA reads TGTGCCAGCAGTTCCGAGGATCTTAATGCTATCTCCTCCTACGAGCAGTACTTC.

The CDR3 nucleotides read TGTGCCAGCAGCTCATTAGACAGTGAAGCTTTCTTT. Translation gives CASSSLDSEAFF. The chain is built from TRBV7-6 and TRBJ1-1; TRBD1 might be the D (5 bases). Trimming removed 4 bases at V and 7 bases at J, with 10 bases between. The CDR3 extends over 12 amino acids. The germline gives CDR1 SGHVS, CDR2 FNYEAQ.

The gene calls are TRBV29-1 and TRBJ2-7; D is undetermined. There are 13 residues in the CDR3. Germline V gene lookup returns CDR1 SQVTM and CDR2 ANQGSEA. Between the trimmed V and J ends, which lost 0 bases and 1 base, there was a span of 7 bases. As DNA, the CDR3 is TGCAGCGTTGAAGATCTTCGGTCCTACGAGCAGTACTTC. This translates into CSVEDLRSYEQYF.

In nucleotides, the CDR3 is TGTGCCAGCAGCCCGACTAGCGGGGGGCGCGTCCAGTCAGATACGCAGTATTTT. Its protein is CASSPTSGGRVQSDTQYF. The genes are TRBV7-8 and TRBJ2-3; TRBD2 matches at 13 bases. The CDR3 sequence is 18 residues long. J was trimmed by 4 bases and V by 5 bases; bases with no gene match: 12. Germline V gene sequence: CDR1 SGHVS, CDR2 FQNEAQ.

As to this clonotype: This likely comes from a read error, as the CDR3 has no conserved phenylalanine or tryptophan at its end. This chain's CDR3 is CSVPGQGTDTQYC. The CDR3 DNA reads as TGCAGCGTCCCGGGACAGGGGACAGATACGCAGTATTGT. The genes are TRBV29-1 and TRBJ2-3; 10 bases match TRBD1. The V gene's germline CDR1 is SQVTM and CDR2 ANQGSEA. The CDR3 is made up of 13 amino acids. Germline trimming cut 6 bases from V and 3 bases from J; bases unmatched to any gene: 3.

The chain employs TRBV11-1 and TRBJ2-1, with 11 positions matching TRBD1. The germline V gene has CDR1 SGHAT and CDR2 FQDESV (reference sequence). The trim removed 5 bases at V and 9 bases at J, leaving 9 bases unmatched. The CDR3 length is 15 residues. As DNA, the CDR3 is TGTGCCAGCAGCCCCGGACAGGGGGCTATAAGTGAGCAGTTCTTC. The encoded protein is CASSPGQGAISEQFF. The full variable domain, completed using reference TRBV11-1 and TRBJ2-1, is EAEVAQSPRYKITEKSQAVAFWCDPISGHATLYWYRQILGQGPELLVQFQDESVVDDSQLPKDRFSAERLKGVDSTLKIQPAELGDSAMYLCASSPGQGAISEQFFGPGTRLTVL.

This sequence joins TRBV29-1 and TRBJ1-2; possibly TRBD1 for D (6 bases). Trimming pared 6 bases from V and 6 bases from J, leaving 11 bases between. CDR3 length: 11 amino acids. The germline CDR1 and CDR2 sequences are SQVTM and ANQGSEA. The CDR3 nucleotides are TGCAGCGTCGTGGACAGCAATGGCTACACCTTC. Translating it yields CSVVDSNGYTF. The full variable domain, with the rest looked up from reference TRBV29-1 and TRBJ1-2, is SAVISQKPSRDICQRGTSLTIQCQVDSQVTMMFWYRQQPGQSLTLIATANQGSEATYESGFVIDKFPISRPNLTFSTLTVSNMSPEDSSIYLCSVVDSNGYTFGSGTRLTVV.

The CDR3 DNA is TGCAGTGCTAGCCTGGGTGGGGCCTACAATGAGCAGTTCTTC. This encodes CSASLGGAYNEQFF. The chain carries TRBV20-1 and TRBJ2-1; D gene unclear. V was clipped by 3 bases and J by 2 bases, with 11 bases between them. The CDR3 is 14 amino acids. Germline V lookup: CDR1 DFQATT, CDR2 SNEGSKA (reference sequence).

The V call is TRBV7-9, the J call TRBJ1-2, with D hard to call. The V end was cut by 1 base, the J end by 7 bases, with 7 bases between. Germline CDR1 reads SEHNR; CDR2 reads FQNEAQ (reference sequence). CDR3 length: 12 amino acids. The CDR3, as DNA: TGTGCCAGCAGCTTAGACAGAGCTGGCTACACCTTC. It specifies CASSLDRAGYTF.

The chain recombines TRBV6-6 with TRBJ2-7; unclear D gene. Trimming shortened V by 7 bases and J by 2 bases, and 15 bases separated the two germline ends. Germline CDR1 reads MNHNY; CDR2 reads SVGAGI (reference sequence). The CDR3 extends over 14 amino acids. Here the CDR3 DNA reads TGTGCCAGCATCCTAAATGCCGGTACCTACGAGCAGTACTTC. Translated, it gives CASILNAGTYEQYF.

The chain employs TRBV11-2 and TRBJ2-1, with a tentative D call TRBD1 (6 bases). Trimming shortened V by 5 bases and J by 1 base, and 12 bases separated the two germline ends. Germline lookup yields CDR1 SGHAT and CDR2 FQNNGV. The CDR3 is made up of 15 amino acids. CDR3 amino acids: CASSQRGGSYNEQFF. CDR3 sequence (DNA): TGTGCCAGCAGCCAAAGAGGGGGATCCTACAATGAGCAGTTCTTC.

V and J are TRBV10-3 and TRBJ2-7, with 9 bases identical to TRBD2. The V gene's germline CDR1 is ENHRY and CDR2 SYGVKD. V lost 6 bases to trimming and J lost 0 bases; unmatched junction nucleotides: 6. This CDR3 has 15 residues. CDR3: CAISEREARSYEQYF. The CDR3, as DNA: TGTGCCATCAGCGAGCGGGAGGCCCGCTCCTACGAGCAGTACTTC.